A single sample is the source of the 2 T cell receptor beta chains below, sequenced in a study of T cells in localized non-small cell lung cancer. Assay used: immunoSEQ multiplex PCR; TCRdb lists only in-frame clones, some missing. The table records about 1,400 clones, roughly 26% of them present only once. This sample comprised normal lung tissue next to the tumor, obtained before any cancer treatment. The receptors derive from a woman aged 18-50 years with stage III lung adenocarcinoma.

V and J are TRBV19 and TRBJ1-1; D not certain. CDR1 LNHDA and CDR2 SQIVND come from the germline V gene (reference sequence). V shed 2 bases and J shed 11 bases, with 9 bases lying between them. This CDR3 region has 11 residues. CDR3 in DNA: TGTGCCAGTAGTATATACCTTAAGGCTTTCTTT. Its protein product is CASSIYLKAFF.

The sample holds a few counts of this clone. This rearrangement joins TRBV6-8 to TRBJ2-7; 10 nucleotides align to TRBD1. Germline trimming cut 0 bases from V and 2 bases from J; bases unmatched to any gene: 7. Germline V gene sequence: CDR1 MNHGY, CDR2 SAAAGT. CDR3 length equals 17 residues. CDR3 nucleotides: TGTGCCAGCAGTTACTCGACAGGGGGCGGATCCCCCTACGAGCAGTACTTC. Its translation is CASSYSTGGGSPYEQYF.